This T cell receptor beta chain was captured in a study of molecular identifiers for immune sequencing clone quantification. Naive CD8 T cells, phenotype CD8+CD4-CCR7+CD45RA+, were sorted. Study-level points and caveats: Effector cells had over 98% of their molecules in clones above 20 RNA copies, while naive cells had under 1%.

The bulk TCR libraries were made with methods described before and with listed TCR primers. One entry per CDR3 protein, called by TCRdb with MiXCR from the PCR reads. The table shows around 470,000 distinct CDR3 sequences, with approximately 25% occurring only once. The germline V gene encodes CDR1 MGHRA and CDR2 YSYEKL. The CDR3 spans 16 residues. The V end lost 0 bases, the J end lost 7 bases, and 16 bases lay between the germline ends. This clonotype occurred a few times. Antigen: not known. The receptor was isolated from a human donor in good health. Some libraries in this study had Jurkat cell RNA spiked in. The source material was naive CD8+ T cells from blood, with Jurkat cell RNA spiked in. Stated subset: FACS-sorted CD8+CD4-CCR7+CD45RA+ naive T cells. The genes are TRBV4-1 and TRBJ1-5, with D perhaps TRBD1 (6 bases). The CDR3 DNA follows: TGCGCCAGCAGCCAAGATCGGGGGACACTCTTCCAGCCCCAGCATTTT. This translates into CASSQDRGTLFQPQHF.